A selection of T cell receptor beta chains follows, all from one sample in a study of blood T cell repertoires in COVID-19. Measured with immunoSEQ multiplex PCR; TCRdb has only the in-frame clones, and not every one. This table has approximately 170,000 clones, 89% appearing once. Sequenced input: peripheral blood. The receptor set was obtained from a man aged 18 to 30 who had recovered from COVID-19. CDR3s include the opening cysteine and the closing phenylalanine or tryptophan. The order of the fields is CDR3 protein, V gene, CDR3 length, clone size. The size of a clone is reported for some rows only, either as once, few or many, or as a class for expanded clones.

CDR3: CASSLLGGSYEQYF; V: TRBV5-1; length: 14; size: .
CDR3: CASSRQGDTEAFF; V: TRBV18; length: 13; size: once
CDR3: CSVAIRANYGYTF; V: TRBV29-1; length: 13; size: .
CDR3: CASGQGVDTQYF; V: TRBV24-1; length: 12; size: .
CDR3: CSALYNEQFF; V: TRBV20-1; length: 10; size: .
CDR3: CASSFSGNAYEQYF; V: TRBV6-6; length: 14; size: .
CDR3: CAITEDTHSFGYTF; V: TRBV10-3; length: 14; size: .
CDR3: CASSQGADDSPLHF; V: TRBV3-1/TRBV3-2; length: 14; size: .
CDR3: CASSLTGAGTDTQYF; V: TRBV28; length: 15; size: .
CDR3: CASSLAGQDNYEQYF; V: TRBV11-1; length: 15; size: .
CDR3: CASSARQGVSSGANVLTF; V: TRBV5-1; length: 18; size: .
CDR3: CSVRGYEAFF; V: TRBV29-1; length: 10; size: .
CDR3: CASSQDRVQGARETQYF; V: TRBV4-3; length: 17; size: few
CDR3: CASSLHSTRQEGGWPVSYEQYF; V: TRBV19; length: 22; size: .
CDR3: CASSLGARGPIRGEQYF; V: TRBV5-6; length: 17; size: .
CDR3: CASSPQHGQVNTEAFF; V: TRBV18; length: 16; size: .
CDR3: CSVDGDTGELFF; V: TRBV29-1; length: 12; size: .
CDR3: CASEAYPSYEQYF; V: TRBV6-5; length: 13; size: .
CDR3: CASSLGLAYNEQFF; V: TRBV7-3; length: 14; size: .
CDR3: CASSPRVGEQYF; V: TRBV5-6; length: 12; size: .
CDR3: CARGTGGNGYTF; V: TRBV6-5; length: 12; size: .
CDR3: CASSSQGAVSYEQYF; V: TRBV7-6; length: 15; size: .
CDR3: CASSLSGAFHEKLFF; V: TRBV7-3; length: 15; size: .
CDR3: CASSKTDLYGYTF; V: TRBV12-3/TRBV12-4; length: 13; size: .
CDR3: CAWSLLMNTEAFF; V: TRBV30; length: 13; size: .
CDR3: CASSVGAGDQPQHF; V: TRBV9; length: 14; size: .
CDR3: CAWSELDWPTEQFF; V: TRBV30; length: 14; size: .
CDR3: CASSIGGHSNQPQHF; V: TRBV19; length: 15; size: .
CDR3: CASSQGNLEAFF; V: TRBV3-1/TRBV3-2; length: 12; size: .
CDR3: CASSPGTGAGSTDTQYF; V: TRBV7-9; length: 17; size: .
CDR3: CASTITGLSEKLFF; V: TRBV18; length: 14; size: .
CDR3: CASSVEGSSYNEQFF; V: TRBV7-9; length: 15; size: .
CDR3: CASSQVTGGDGYTF; V: TRBV25-1; length: 14; size: .